This is a list of T cell receptor beta chains from one sample in a study of technical replicates of blood from a few donors. The repertoire was sequenced with immunoSEQ multiplex PCR; TCRdb's copy has only in-frame clones and lacks some. Of 75,000 to 100,000 clones listed, about 94% are singletons. Sequenced: T cells isolated from PBMCs. Receptor source: a human donor in good health. CDR3s include the opening cysteine and the closing phenylalanine or tryptophan. A D gene is named only where the DNA matches it firmly. Size is stated for part of the rows, as once, few or many counts, or as a class when the clone is expanded.

>TRBV5-1|.|.|TRBJ1-1
TGCGCCAGCAGCTTGGATACAGGGAACACTGAAGCTTTCTTT
CASSLDTGNTEAFF
>TRBV5-4|.|.|TRBJ2-1
TGTGCCAGCATTACTGCCGGGAAAGAGCAGTTCTTC
CASITAGKEQFF
>TRBV11-2|TRBD2|.|TRBJ2-5
TGTGCCAGCAGCCCGGCCCCACTAGCGGACCAAGAGACCCAGTACTTC
CASSPAPLADQETQYF
>TRBV6-1|.|.|TRBJ1-6
TGTGCCAGCAGTGGGAACCGGGAGGTCAATTCACCCCTCCACTTT
CASSGNREVNSPLHF
>TRBV11-2|.|.|TRBJ1-2
TGTGCCAGCAGCTTAGGAACAGGACCCTATGGCTACACCTTC
CASSLGTGPYGYTF
>TRBV9|TRBD2|.|TRBJ2-3
TGTGCCAGCAGCCTACCGGGGGGACTAGCGGGTTTGAGCCCTACAGATACGCAGTATTTT
CASSLPGGLAGLSPTDTQYF
>TRBV19|TRBD1|.|TRBJ1-3
TGTGCCAGTAGTATAGGGGACAGTCCTGGAAACACCATATATTTT
CASSIGDSPGNTIYF
>TRBV7-2|TRBD2|.|TRBJ2-1
TGTGCCAGCAGCGGGAGGACTAGCTGGGATGAGCAGTTCTTC
CASSGRTSWDEQFF
>TRBV5-1|.|once|TRBJ1-2
TGCGCCAGCAGTACCGGGACATCTAACTATGGCTACACCTTC
CASSTGTSNYGYTF
>TRBV4-1|.|.|TRBJ1-1
TGCGCCAGCAGCTGGAAACAGGGCCAGAACACTGAAGCTTTCTTT
CASSWKQGQNTEAFF
>TRBV21-1|.|.|TRBJ1-5
TGTGCCAGCAGCGCACAGGGGATGAAGCCCCAGCATTTT
CASSAQGMKPQHF
>TRBV10-2|.|once|TRBJ2-1
TGCGCCAGCAGTTCCAGGGACAATGAGCAGTTCTTC
CASSSRDNEQFF
>TRBV27|TRBD1|.|TRBJ2-7
TGTGCCAGCAGCTCGGGACAGGTGCCTGGCGAGCAGTACTTC
CASSSGQVPGEQYF
>TRBV11-3|.|.|TRBJ2-1
TGTGCCAGCACTGGGGGGGCTTACAATGAGCAGTTCTTC
CASTGGAYNEQFF
>TRBV7-9|TRBD1|.|TRBJ1-1
TGTGCCAGCAGCCCGACAGGGAGGTGGACTGAAGCTTTCTTT
CASSPTGRWTEAFF
>TRBV19|.|.|TRBJ1-5
TGTGCCAGTAGTATAGATAGGGAGGGGATGGGGCGGCCCCAGCATTTT
CASSIDREGMGRPQHF
>TRBV7-3|.|.|TRBJ2-3
TGTGCCAGCAGCTTTCATTCCGGGAGCACAGATACGCAGTATTTT
CASSFHSGSTDTQYF
>TRBV11-2|TRBD1|.|TRBJ2-7
TGTGCCAGCAGCCCGGGACAGGGCTACGAGCAGTACTTC
CASSPGQGYEQYF
>TRBV5-4|TRBD1|once|TRBJ2-7
TGTGCCAGCAGCCTTAGGACAGGGGGCTCCTACGAGCAGTACTTC
CASSLRTGGSYEQYF
>TRBV29-1|TRBD1|.|TRBJ1-6
TGCAGCGTTGCGACAGGGAGCTCCTATAATTCACCCCTCCACTTT
CSVATGSSYNSPLHF
>TRBV6-1|.|once|TRBJ1-3
TGTGCCAGCAGTGAACTCTACTCTGGAAACACCATATATTTT
CASSELYSGNTIYF
>TRBV30|.|.|TRBJ1-2
TGTGCCTGGAGTGTCGGGACATTTTATGGCTACACCTTC
CAWSVGTFYGYTF
>TRBV7-2|.|once|TRBJ2-5
TGTGCCAGCAGCGTAGTCAGTGCGGCGGAACTGGAGACCCAGTACTTC
CASSVVSAAELETQYF
>TRBV6-6|.|.|TRBJ1-5
TGTGCCAGCAGTTCTAACGGTCAGCCCCAGCATTTT
CASSSNGQPQHF
>TRBV7-2|.|.|TRBJ2-1
TGTGCCAGCAGCTTAGTGAGGGGGAATGAGCAGTTCTTC
CASSLVRGNEQFF
>TRBV19|TRBD1|.|TRBJ2-7
TGTGCCAGTAGTATAACAGGGGGCTACGAGCAGTACTTC
CASSITGGYEQYF
>TRBV11-3|TRBD1|.|TRBJ2-2
TGTGCCAGCAGTGGGACAGTTAACACCGGGGAGCTGTTTTTT
CASSGTVNTGELFF
>TRBV28|TRBD2|.|TRBJ2-7
TGTGCCAGCAGTTTAAGTGGGGGAGCGGGAGCCCTAACCTACGAGCAGTACTTC
CASSLSGGAGALTYEQYF